This T cell receptor beta chain was obtained from a study of cytomegalovirus exposure and HLA in healthy donors. CDR1 SGHRS and CDR2 YFSETQ come from the germline V gene. The CDR3 contains 14 residues. With 60 Vbeta and 13 Jbeta primers, the PCR was carried out. The repertoire was sequenced with immunoSEQ multiplex PCR; TCRdb's copy has only in-frame clones and lacks some. The sample lists 150,000 to 200,000 clones; 75% to 85% were seen once. The specimen was PBMCs. This chain links TRBV5-1 with TRBJ2-5; D remains ambiguous. The assigned J gene may be wrong: the sequence end matches TRBJ2-7 better. The sequence came from a woman aged 45-65 years in good health and CMV-seronegative. Here the CDR3 DNA reads TGCGCCAGCAGCTTGGCCCGTCGCCCTACCGAGCAGTACTTC. It translates to CASSLARRPTEQYF.